These T cell receptor beta chains were read from a single sample in a study of CD8 T cells in ankylosing spondylitis. TCRdb re-called the 5' RACE reads through MiXCR, storing one row per CDR3 protein. The sample shows about 500,000 distinct CDR3 sequences, 5.3% of them seen only once. The sample consisted of blood, either unsorted or a sorted T cell fraction (not recorded which). The receptors here all came from a male donor with ankylosing spondylitis. The CDR3 runs from the conserved cysteine through the conserved F or W. A D gene is named only where the DNA matches it firmly. Only some rows state a clone size, as once, few, many or a class for expanded clones.

j_gene,abundance,v_gene,d_gene,CDR3nt,CDR3aa
TRBJ1-2,many,TRBV29-1,.,TGCAGCGTTGGAAAGCGGGGGCCCTATGGCTACACCTTC,CSVGKRGPYGYTF
TRBJ1-2,many,TRBV12-3/TRBV12-4,TRBD1,TGTGCCAGCAGCCCGACAGGGGGCGGCTATGGCTACACCTTC,CASSPTGGGYGYTF
TRBJ2-3,many,TRBV20-1,TRBD2,TGCAGTGCTAGTCAAGCGGGGGGCGGAGATACGCAGTATTTT,CSASQAGGGDTQYF
TRBJ2-2,.,TRBV24-1,.,TGTGCCACCAGTCAATCAACCGGGGAGCTGTTTTTT,CATSQSTGELFF
TRBJ2-1,.,TRBV6-1,.,TGTGCCAGCAAAATACGCGTTGCTAGCAACAATGAGCAGTTCTTC,CASKIRVASNNEQFF
TRBJ2-5,many,TRBV28,.,TGTGCCAGCAGGGGTCGGCACTGGGAGACCCAGTACTTC,CASRGRHWETQYF
TRBJ2-7,many,TRBV20-1,.,TGCAGTGCTATGGGGTGGGGAAGGTACGAGCAGTACTTC,CSAMGWGRYEQYF
TRBJ1-5,few,TRBV21-1,.,TGTGCCAGCAGCAAAGCTAAGGGGCCCTCCAATCAGCCCCAGCATTTT,CASSKAKGPSNQPQHF
TRBJ1-6,many,TRBV5-1,.,TGCGCCAGCAGCTTGGTAGGGGACGGAAATTCACCCCTCCACTTT,CASSLVGDGNSPLHF
TRBJ2-1,many,TRBV29-1,TRBD1,TGCAGCGTACCAGCCCCGGGACAGGGCCTCTACAATGAGCAGTTCTTC,CSVPAPGQGLYNEQFF
TRBJ2-5,.,TRBV7-2,.,TGTGCCAGCAGCCTTACCTGGGAGACCCAGTACTTC,CASSLTWETQYF
TRBJ2-1,many,TRBV29-1,.,TGCAGCGTTGCCTGGACAGCCCCCTCATCTAATGAGCAGTTCTTC,CSVAWTAPSSNEQFF
TRBJ2-7,.,TRBV9,.,TGTGCCAGCAGCGCCGGCCGGTACGAGCAGTACTTC,CASSAGRYEQYF
TRBJ1-2,many,TRBV6-5,TRBD1,TGTGCCAGCAGCTATACAGGGGTTATCTATGGCTACACCTTC,CASSYTGVIYGYTF
TRBJ1-3,many,TRBV7-2,.,TGTGCCAGCAGCTTAGGATGGTCAACCCACTCTGGAAACACCATATATTTT,CASSLGWSTHSGNTIYF
TRBJ2-7,many,TRBV28,.,TGTGCCAGCAGCCCGTCGGAGGGAACCTACGAGCAGTACTTC,CASSPSEGTYEQYF
TRBJ2-5,many,TRBV10-3,.,TGTGCCATCAGTGAGATGGCGGGCAAAGAGACCCAGTACTTC,CAISEMAGKETQYF
TRBJ2-7,few,TRBV6-2/TRBV6-3,.,TGTGCCAGCAGGCCGGTGAACTCCTACGAGCAGTACTTC,CASRPVNSYEQYF
TRBJ1-5,many,TRBV28,.,TGTGCCAGCAGCCAACGGGCGAGAGACATCTTCTATAGCAATCAGCCCCAGCATTTT,CASSQRARDIFYSNQPQHF
TRBJ2-7,.,TRBV20-1,.,TGCAGTGCTAGGTGGTTGAGCGGAGCCTACGAGCAGTACTTC,CSARWLSGAYEQYF
TRBJ2-7,few,TRBV6-1,.,TGTGCCAGCAGGCCCGGAATCGGACGGACCCTGGCGCAGTACTTC,CASRPGIGRTLAQYF
TRBJ2-1,many,TRBV20-1,.,TGCAGTGCCCACCTCAGCTCCTACAATGAGCAGTTCTTC,CSAHLSSYNEQFF